What follows are 29 T cell receptor beta chains derived from one specimen sequenced in a study of blood T cell repertoires in COVID-19. Here immunoSEQ multiplex PCR was the method, and the copy in TCRdb shows in-frame clones only, minus some. The data contain a few hundred thousand clones, 80% to 90% of them singletons. What was sequenced was peripheral blood. These TCRs come from a man aged 60 to 69 who had recovered from COVID-19.

The genes are TRBV28 and TRBJ1-5; no clear D gene. The CDR3 has 13 amino acids. In germline, CDR1 is MDHEN, CDR2 SYDVKM. V lost 10 bases and J 2 bases, leaving 12 bases between the germline ends. The DNA of the CDR3 is TGTGCCATCGAATCGAGGGGCAATCAGCCCCAGCATTTT. This codes for CAIESRGNQPQHF. Complete variable domain (other parts from reference TRBV28 and TRBJ1-5): DVKVTQSSRYLVKRTGEKVFLECVQDMDHENMFWYRQDPGLGLRLIYFSYDVKMKEKGDIPEGYSVSREKKERFSLILESASTNQTSMYLCAIESRGNQPQHFGDGTRLSIL.

The J gene is TRBJ1-5, the V gene TRBV19, with D maybe TRBD1 (5 bases). V was cut by 3 bases and J by 5 bases, with 11 bases left in between. Germline V gene lookup returns CDR1 LNHDA and CDR2 SQIVND (reference sequence). This CDR3 spans 14 amino acids. The CDR3: CASSIIRVDQPQHF. In DNA form, the CDR3 reads TGTGCCAGTAGTATCATCAGGGTTGATCAGCCCCAGCATTTT.

The chain employs TRBV30 and TRBJ2-7; TRBD1 agrees at 7 bases. Germline V lookup: CDR1 GTSNPN, CDR2 SVGIG (reference sequence). CDR3 length equals 11 residues. J gave up 7 bases and V 5 bases, and 5 bases lay outside the gene matches. CDR3 sequence: CAWGQGVEQYF. CDR3 nucleotide sequence: TGTGCCTGGGGCCAGGGGGTTGAGCAGTACTTC. The full variable domain, with the rest looked up from reference TRBV30 and TRBJ2-7, is SQTIHQWPATLVQPVGSPLSLECTVEGTSNPNLYWYRQAAGRGLQLLFYSVGIGQISSEVPQNLSASRPQDRQFILSSKKLLLSDSGFYLCAWGQGVEQYFGPGTRLTVT.

This clone was counted a single time. This chain links TRBV6-5 with TRBJ2-1; D call uncertain. Germline loops: CDR1 MNHEY, CDR2 SVGAGI. V was pared by 10 bases and J by 3 bases, with 10 bases between. The CDR3 spans 12 residues. The CDR3 loop is CATGLVYNEQFF. The DNA for the CDR3 is TGTGCCACCGGGTTGGTCTACAATGAGCAGTTCTTC.

The chain recombines TRBV5-8 with TRBJ2-3; 8 bases are a match to TRBD2. CDR1 is SGHTS, CDR2 YDEGEE, per germline. J gave up 1 base and V 5 bases, and 12 bases lay outside the gene matches. The CDR3 loop spans 17 amino acids. This chain's CDR3 is CASRGLVWRGGTDTQYF. CDR3 in DNA: TGTGCCAGCAGGGGGCTGGTTTGGCGGGGGGGCACAGATACGCAGTATTTT.

V is TRBV6-6 and J is TRBJ1-5; maybe TRBD1 (5 bases). Germline CDR1 MNHNY, CDR2 SVGAGI (reference sequence). CDR3 length: 15 residues. V was shortened by 6 bases and J by 0 bases, with 12 bases between the two germline ends. The CDR3 spells CASSYRQSSNQPQHF. CDR3 DNA sequence: TGTGCCAGCAGCTATCGACAGTCTAGCAATCAGCCCCAGCATTTT.

The chain links TRBV5-1 to TRBJ1-5; TRBD1 agrees at 7 bases. Trimming took 5 bases from V and 6 from J; bases not matched to a gene: 11. The CDR3 contains 15 residues. The germline V gene encodes CDR1 SGHRS and CDR2 YFSETQ. The CDR3 reads CASREGAVLSQPQHF. As DNA, the CDR3 is TGCGCCAGCAGGGAGGGGGCTGTATTAAGTCAGCCCCAGCATTTT.

This chain connects TRBV6-5 to TRBJ2-1, with 9 bases lining up with TRBD1. V lost 3 bases, J lost 6 bases, and 9 bases stayed unmatched. The CDR3 loop spans 16 amino acids. The germline V gene encodes CDR1 MNHEY and CDR2 SVGAGI. Written as DNA, the CDR3 is TGTGCCAGCAGTTATGCCGGGACAGGGAATCTCAATGAGCAGTTCTTC. Protein sequence: CASSYAGTGNLNEQFF.

The rearrangement links TRBV18 to TRBJ1-1; D not resolved. The CDR3 is 14 residues long. The V and J ends lost 3 bases and 2 bases respectively, with 10 bases between them. Germline CDR1 reads KGHSH; CDR2 reads LQKENI. This chain's CDR3 is CASSPPSLNTEAFF. The CDR3 DNA reads TGTGCCAGCTCACCTCCAAGCCTTAACACTGAAGCTTTCTTT.

The chain is built from TRBV5-1 and TRBJ2-1; perhaps TRBD1 as D (6 bases). The germline V and J ends were trimmed by 5 bases and 6 bases, with 15 bases remaining between them. Germline V gene lookup returns CDR1 SGHRS and CDR2 YFSETQ. The CDR3 totals 14 residues. This CDR3 is CASSSESGVNEQFF. CDR3 DNA: TGCGCCAGCAGTTCCGAATCAGGGGTCAATGAGCAGTTCTTC.

V is TRBV18 and J is TRBJ1-5, with a possible D match to TRBD1 (5 bases). The ends were cut back, 0 bases at V and 1 base at J, with 13 bases in the middle. Germline loops: CDR1 KGHSH, CDR2 LQKENI. This CDR3 spans 17 amino acids. CDR3 DNA: TGTGCCAGCTCACCACCGGGGATGGCAGGGAGCAATCAGCCCCAGCATTTT. Its translation is CASSPPGMAGSNQPQHF.

The chain links TRBV19 to TRBJ2-3; 7 positions agree with TRBD2. Germline V gives CDR1 LNHDA, CDR2 SQIVND (reference sequence). This CDR3 has 15 residues. The trim removed 4 bases at V and 2 bases at J, leaving 6 bases unmatched. The CDR3 spells CASSTGTTYTDTQYF. The CDR3 coding sequence is TGTGCCAGTAGTACCGGGACTACCTACACAGATACGCAGTATTTT.

The chain has TRBV7-3 and TRBJ2-3; TRBD2 matches at 9 bases. Trimming removed 5 bases from V and 2 bases from J; junction bases left unmatched: 5. In germline, CDR1 is SGHTA, CDR2 FQGTGA. The CDR3 extends over 15 amino acids. In DNA form, the CDR3 reads TGTGCCAGCAGCCCGACTAGCGGACTCACAGATACGCAGTATTTT. It is translated as CASSPTSGLTDTQYF.

This chain connects TRBV4-2 to TRBJ2-7; 10 positions match TRBD2. In germline, CDR1 is LGHNA, CDR2 YNFKEQ. With 0 bases clipped from V and 0 bases from J, the junction kept 5 bases outside the gene matches. The CDR3 extends over 17 amino acids. The chain's CDR3 is CASSQELAGRSSYEQYF. The CDR3 nucleotides are TGTGCCAGCAGCCAAGAACTAGCGGGGAGGAGCTCCTACGAGCAGTACTTC.

The V gene is TRBV3-1 (or the pseudogene TRBV3-2), the J gene TRBJ1-2, with 7 bases that match TRBD1. After removal of 4 bases from V and 1 base from J, the junction contained 0 bases not matched to a gene. CDR3 size: 13 residues. The V gene's germline CDR1 is LGHDT and CDR2 YNNKEL (reference sequence). CDR3 protein: CASSRQGNYGYTF. The CDR3 nucleotides are TGTGCCAGCAGCCGACAGGGTAACTATGGCTACACCTTC.

This clone was counted a single time. This sequence joins TRBV6-2 or TRBV6-3 and TRBJ2-7; TRBD2 matches 14 bases. This CDR3 has 15 residues. Per germline, CDR1 MNHEY and CDR2 SVGEGT. The V and J ends lost 4 bases and 7 bases, in that order; junction bases with no gene match: 6. CDR3 residues: CASSWGLAGEGEQYF. In DNA form, the CDR3 reads TGTGCCAGCAGTTGGGGACTAGCGGGAGAGGGTGAGCAGTACTTC.

This rearrangement joins TRBV4-1 to TRBJ1-3, with TRBD1 matching 10 bases. This CDR3 has 14 residues. J gave up 2 bases and V 6 bases, and 1 base lay outside the gene matches. In germline, CDR1 is MGHRA, CDR2 YSYEKL. The CDR3 is CASRGTGAGNTIYF. CDR3 coding DNA: TGCGCCAGCAGAGGGACAGGGGCTGGAAACACCATATATTTT.

The chain uses TRBV7-2 and TRBJ2-7, with 9 bases matching TRBD1. Germline V gene lookup returns CDR1 SGHTA and CDR2 FQGNSA. Trimming took 5 bases from V and 3 from J; bases not matched to a gene: 2. CDR3 length: 13 amino acids. CDR3 region: CASSQDRGYEQYF. CDR3 in DNA: TGTGCCAGCAGCCAGGACAGGGGCTACGAGCAGTACTTC.

The chain uses TRBV5-5 and TRBJ2-7; the D is unclear. The CDR3 length is 15 residues. V was trimmed by 0 bases and J by 0 bases, leaving 10 bases between them. The V gene's germline CDR1 is SGHKS and CDR2 YYEKEE (reference sequence). The CDR3 sequence: CASSLEFVSSYEQYF. The CDR3 DNA reads TGTGCCAGCAGCTTGGAGTTCGTGAGCTCCTACGAGCAGTACTTC.

The chain links TRBV11-1 to TRBJ2-7, with D maybe TRBD2 (6 bases). From germline, CDR1 is SGHAT and CDR2 FQDESV (reference sequence). The CDR3 contains 16 residues. V was shortened by 8 bases and J by 5 bases, with 25 bases between the two germline ends. The CDR3 DNA reads as TGTGCCAGCTTCCACGGGACTCGGGCTGGTTTGGACGAGCAGTACTTC. Its translation is CASFHGTRAGLDEQYF.

This chain connects TRBV19 to TRBJ2-7; perhaps TRBD1 as D (6 bases). There are 11 residues in the CDR3. The germline CDR1 and CDR2 sequences are LNHDA and SQIVND (reference sequence). Trimming pared 11 bases from V and 13 bases from J, leaving 21 bases between. The DNA for the CDR3 is TGTGCCCCCCCGAAGGGGGAGCCAAAATACTTC. Translation gives CAPPKGEPKYF.

The chain combines TRBV6-6 with TRBJ1-5, with TRBD1 identical over 11 bases. J was trimmed by 1 base and V by 6 bases; bases with no gene match: 11. The CDR3 is made up of 18 amino acids. CDR1 is MNHNY and CDR2 is SVGAGI in the germline V gene (reference sequence). Here the CDR3 DNA reads TGTGCCAGCAGCCGAGGGACAGGGGGTGATGAGAGCAATCAGCCCCAGCATTTT. Protein: CASSRGTGGDESNQPQHF.

V and J are TRBV27 and TRBJ2-3; 8 bases match TRBD2. This CDR3 has 15 residues. In germline, CDR1 is MNHEY, CDR2 SMNVEV (reference sequence). V was clipped by 6 bases and J by 3 bases; unmatched bases: 8. The CDR3 nucleotides are TGTGCCAGCAGGACATTAGCGGGACGGACAGATACGCAGTATTTT. Its protein is CASRTLAGRTDTQYF.

This chain links TRBV18 with TRBJ2-7; D is possibly TRBD1 (6 bases). V lost 2 bases and J 5 bases, leaving 13 bases between the germline ends. CDR1 is KGHSH and CDR2 is LQKENI in the germline V gene. CDR3 size: 14 residues. The CDR3 loop reads CASSPTGQSNEQYF. CDR3 DNA sequence: TGTGCCAGCTCACCAACCGGACAGAGCAACGAGCAGTACTTC.

The chain is built from TRBV10-1 and TRBJ1-2; D possibly corresponds to TRBD1 (5 bases). The V gene's germline CDR1 is WNHNN and CDR2 SYGVQD (reference sequence). CDR3 length equals 14 residues. Trimming cost V 2 bases and J 4 bases, with 11 bases left between them. The CDR3 DNA sequence: TGCGCCAGCAGTGAGGCCGGACAACCCTATGGCTACACCTTC. This encodes CASSEAGQPYGYTF.

J is TRBJ1-6 and V is TRBV2; D not certain. Germline V lookup: CDR1 SNHLY, CDR2 FYNNEI. The CDR3 length is 16 residues. V lost 4 bases, J lost 0 bases, and 10 bases lay in between. CDR3 sequence reads: CASSVRRSSYNSPLHF. For the CDR3, the DNA is TGTGCCAGCAGTGTGAGGAGGAGCTCCTATAATTCACCCCTCCACTTT.

Written as DNA, the CDR3 is TGTGCCAGCACCCCTCAGGGGGCGGACACTGAAGCTTTCTTT. This encodes CASTPQGADTEAFF. The chain couples TRBV28 to TRBJ1-1; 8 positions match TRBD1. In germline, CDR1 is MDHEN, CDR2 SYDVKM. Germline trimming cut 7 bases from V and 3 bases from J; bases unmatched to any gene: 7. The CDR3 is 14 amino acids.

This clone was picked up one time. V is TRBV3-1 (or the pseudogene TRBV3-2) and J is TRBJ2-3, with 8 bases aligning to TRBD2. Germline values: CDR1 LGHDT, CDR2 YNNKEL (reference sequence). The CDR3 loop spans 15 amino acids. V was pared by 4 bases and J by 5 bases, with 8 bases of the junction left unmatched. CDR3 sequence: CASSPARGAQDTQYF. CDR3 sequence (DNA): TGTGCCAGCAGCCCTGCGCGGGGGGCCCAAGATACGCAGTATTTT.

The chain uses TRBV27 and TRBJ2-7; the match to TRBD2 covers 8 bases. V shed 6 bases and J 2 bases; nucleotides not matched to a gene: 12. The germline V gene encodes CDR1 MNHEY and CDR2 SMNVEV (reference sequence). CDR3 size: 16 residues. The chain's CDR3 is CASRPRAGGPTYEQYF. CDR3 in DNA: TGTGCCAGCAGGCCCCGGGCGGGAGGCCCCACCTACGAGCAGTACTTC.